These T cell receptor beta chains were read from a single sample in a study of cytomegalovirus exposure and HLA in healthy donors. Method: immunoSEQ multiplex PCR; TCRdb's copy keeps in-frame clones and lacks some. The sample lists around 200,000 clones; roughly 82% were seen once. The source material was PBMCs. These receptors came from a man aged 35-49 years in good health and CMV-seropositive. The CDR3 runs from the conserved cysteine through the conserved F or W. Each record gives: V gene, CDR3 length, J gene, D gene, clone size, CDR3 protein, CDR3 DNA. A D gene is named only where the DNA matches it firmly. Not all rows give a size; the values are once, few, many and, for expanded clones, a class.

TRBV11-3	13	TRBJ2-5	TRBD1	few	CASSSQGEETQYF	TGTGCCAGCAGCTCACAGGGGGAAGAGACCCAGTACTTC
TRBV9	15	TRBJ1-2	.	.	CASSVGSRSTNGYTF	TGTGCCAGCAGCGTAGGTAGTCGGAGTACCAATGGCTACACCTTC
TRBV5-1	13	TRBJ2-5	TRBD1	few	CASRRDSGETQYF	TGCGCCAGCAGACGGGACAGCGGAGAGACCCAGTACTTC
TRBV5-6	16	TRBJ1-4	.	.	CASSLQTGEVNEKLFF	TGTGCCAGCAGCTTACAAACAGGCGAAGTTAATGAAAAACTGTTTTTT
TRBV27	14	TRBJ2-7	TRBD1	.	CASRPGQGSYEQYF	TGTGCCAGCAGACCGGGACAGGGCTCTTACGAGCAGTACTTC
TRBV7-9	13	TRBJ1-2	TRBD1	once	CASTQQGKHGYTF	TGTGCCAGCACCCAACAGGGGAAACATGGCTACACCTTC
TRBV7-9	14	TRBJ1-1	.	.	CASSSIALNTEAFF	TGTGCCAGCAGCTCTATAGCCCTGAACACTGAAGCTTTCTTT
TRBV19	13	TRBJ1-1	.	few	CASSMYLNTEAFF	TGTGCCAGTAGTATGTACCTAAACACTGAAGCTTTCTTT
TRBV27	13	TRBJ1-1	.	few	CASSLESGGEAFF	TGTGCCAGCAGTTTAGAGAGCGGTGGCGAAGCTTTCTTT
TRBV7-8	17	TRBJ1-5	.	.	CASSLAFFAGSNQPQHF	TGTGCCAGCAGCTTAGCCTTTTTCGCAGGGAGCAATCAGCCCCAGCATTTT
TRBV7-7	17	TRBJ2-5	TRBD2	.	CASSLGGLAGVAETQYF	TGTGCTAGCAGCTTAGGGGGGCTAGCGGGAGTGGCAGAGACCCAGTACTTC
TRBV7-3	14	TRBJ1-2	.	.	CASSVDSFTYGYTF	TGTGCCAGCAGCGTGGACAGCTTCACCTATGGCTACACCTTC
TRBV11-3	16	TRBJ2-1	.	.	CASSSRAQTPYNEQFF	TGTGCCAGCAGCAGCAGGGCCCAAACCCCCTACAATGAGCAGTTCTTC
TRBV6-5	15	TRBJ1-5	TRBD1	.	CASSYSGTGNQPQHF	TGTGCCAGCAGTTACTCTGGGACAGGGAACCAGCCCCAGCATTTT
TRBV19	16	TRBJ1-5	TRBD1	.	CASTPGQGYSNQPQHF	TGTGCCAGTACTCCGGGACAGGGATATAGCAATCAGCCCCAGCATTTT
TRBV4-1	15	TRBJ1-5	TRBD1	.	CASSQTGGERQPQHF	TGCGCCAGCAGCCAAACAGGGGGCGAACGTCAGCCCCAGCATTTT
TRBV2	15	TRBJ2-1	.	.	CASQNLQITYNEQFF	TGTGCCAGCCAAAACCTGCAGATTACCTACAATGAGCAGTTCTTC
TRBV4-1	12	TRBJ1-2	TRBD1	.	CASSSGQLGYTF	TGCGCCAGCAGCTCGGGACAGTTAGGCTACACCTTC
TRBV6-5	15	TRBJ2-5	.	.	CASRWTDHPRETQYF	TGTGCCAGCAGATGGACAGACCACCCGAGGGAGACCCAGTACTTC
TRBV29-1	13	TRBJ2-5	.	few	CSVESQGTETQYF	TGCAGCGTTGAGTCGCAGGGCACTGAGACCCAGTACTTC
TRBV5-6	15	TRBJ1-1	.	few	CASTARAGSFTEAFF	TGTGCCAGCACCGCTCGCGCGGGGTCTTTCACTGAAGCTTTCTTT
TRBV6-5	13	TRBJ1-3	.	.	CASKGGPGNTIYF	TGTGCCAGCAAAGGGGGACCTGGAAACACCATATATTTT
TRBV2	16	TRBJ1-3	.	.	CASSEGRALGGNTIYF	TGTGCCAGCAGTGAAGGCAGGGCTTTGGGTGGAAACACCATATATTTT
TRBV2	15	TRBJ2-1	.	.	CASSEIGTHNNEQFF	TGTGCCAGCAGTGAAATAGGGACTCACAACAATGAGCAGTTCTTC
TRBV4-1	15	TRBJ2-4	.	.	CASSQDAGAKNIQYF	TGCGCCAGCAGCCAAGATGCAGGGGCCAAAAACATTCAGTACTTC
TRBV9	18	TRBJ2-7	.	.	CASSVGPTLETGSYEQYF	TGTGCCAGCAGCGTAGGCCCCACCCTTGAGACAGGATCCTACGAGCAGTACTTC
TRBV6-5	15	TRBJ2-1	.	few	CASSYFRGSYNEQFF	TGTGCCAGCAGTTACTTCAGGGGCTCCTACAATGAGCAGTTCTTC
TRBV2	14	TRBJ2-1	.	few	CASRGASGYNEQFF	TGTGCCAGTCGGGGGGCTAGCGGATACAATGAGCAGTTCTTC
TRBV15	15	TRBJ1-1	.	.	CATSRLGARNTEAFF	TGTGCCACCAGCAGACTGGGGGCCAGGAACACTGAAGCTTTCTTT
TRBV29-1	12	TRBJ1-1	.	.	CSVEDLLVRAFF	TGCAGCGTTGAAGATCTGCTTGTGAGGGCTTTCTTT
TRBV28	13	TRBJ2-7	.	.	CASSLVSSYEQYF	TGTGCCAGCAGTTTAGTCAGCTCCTACGAGCAGTACTTC
TRBV7-9	14	TRBJ1-1	.	.	CASSSLTANTEAFF	TGTGCCAGCAGCTCTTTGACAGCGAACACTGAAGCTTTCTTT
TRBV9	13	TRBJ2-1	.	.	CASSVARYNEQFF	TGTGCCAGCAGCGTAGCTAGGTACAATGAGCAGTTCTTC
TRBV19	14	TRBJ2-3	TRBD2	.	CASRSGSMKDTQYF	TGTGCCAGTAGAAGCGGGAGCATGAAAGATACGCAGTATTTT
TRBV9	17	TRBJ2-6	TRBD2	.	CASSVEVSGYGANVLTF	TGTGCCAGCAGCGTAGAAGTTAGCGGGTATGGGGCCAACGTCCTGACTTTC
TRBV7-9	12	TRBJ2-7	.	.	CASSRLAYEQYF	TGTGCCAGCAGCCGATTAGCCTACGAGCAGTACTTC
TRBV7-3	12	TRBJ2-1	.	.	CASSSREGEQFF	TGTGCCAGCAGCTCCCGCGAGGGTGAGCAGTTCTTC
TRBV7-6	16	TRBJ1-3	.	.	CASSSGPGRTGNTIYF	TGTGCCAGCAGCTCAGGACCGGGGAGGACCGGAAACACCATATATTTT
TRBV30	11	TRBJ1-1	.	.	CAWRQSTEAFF	TGTGCCTGGCGACAGTCCACTGAAGCTTTCTTT
TRBV5-4	12	TRBJ2-1	.	.	CASSLITGRQFF	TGTGCCAGCAGCTTGATAACAGGGAGGCAGTTCTTC
TRBV5-1	15	TRBJ2-1	TRBD2	.	CASSLMAGGANEQFF	TGCGCCAGCAGCTTGATGGCGGGAGGGGCGAATGAGCAGTTCTTC
TRBV7-9	18	TRBJ1-1	TRBD1	.	CASSFPMTGGLMGTEAFF	TGTGCCAGCAGCTTCCCGATGACAGGGGGCCTAATGGGTACTGAAGCTTTCTTT
TRBV10-3	13	TRBJ1-1	.	.	CAISEGANTEAFF	TGTGCCATCAGTGAGGGGGCGAACACTGAAGCTTTCTTT
TRBV2	14	TRBJ2-1	.	few	CASRPRLVTGEQFF	TGTGCCAGCAGACCCAGACTAGTCACCGGTGAGCAGTTCTTC
TRBV9	13	TRBJ1-1	.	.	CASSAYPGTEAFF	TGTGCCAGCAGCGCCTACCCAGGGACTGAAGCTTTCTTT
TRBV6-1	15	TRBJ2-3	TRBD2	.	CASSEDGTSGRAQYF	TGTGCCAGCAGTGAGGACGGGACTAGCGGGAGAGCGCAGTATTTT
TRBV6-4	18	TRBJ1-1	TRBD1	few	CASSDSDRDRNGDTEAFF	TGTGCCAGCAGTGACTCTGACAGGGATCGAAACGGAGACACTGAAGCTTTCTTT
TRBV27	14	TRBJ1-1	.	once	CASSLGGLNTEAFF	TGTGCCAGCAGTTTAGGGGGCTTGAACACTGAAGCTTTCTTT
TRBV2	16	TRBJ2-7	TRBD2	.	CASSEAGERGTYEQYF	TGTGCCAGCAGTGAAGCGGGGGAGCGGGGGACCTACGAGCAGTACTTC
TRBV10-1	14	TRBJ2-3	.	.	CASSESTVADTQYF	TGCGCCAGCAGTGAGTCCACTGTTGCTGATACGCAGTATTTT
TRBV18	16	TRBJ2-7	.	.	CASSPPLQGRTYEQYF	TGTGCCAGCTCACCACCATTGCAGGGCAGGACCTACGAGCAGTACTTC
TRBV6-5	14	TRBJ2-1	.	few	CASTERANYNEQFF	TGTGCCAGCACGGAGCGGGCGAACTACAATGAGCAGTTCTTC
TRBV27	14	TRBJ2-5	TRBD1	.	CASSTQGGQETQYF	TGTGCCAGCAGTACACAGGGGGGCCAAGAGACCCAGTACTTC
TRBV27	14	TRBJ1-6	.	once	CASSLSGGNSPLHF	TGTGCCAGCAGTTTATCCGGGGGTAATTCACCCCTCCACTTT
TRBV16	13	TRBJ1-1	.	.	CASSQYYAAEAFF	TGTGCCAGTAGCCAATACTATGCCGCTGAAGCTTTCTTT
TRBV10-2	18	TRBJ2-4	TRBD2	.	CASSDYGERERAKNIQYF	TGCGCCAGCAGTGACTATGGGGAGCGGGAGAGAGCCAAAAACATTCAGTACTTC
TRBV6-5	14	TRBJ2-3	TRBD1	few	CASRTGTGADTQYF	TGTGCCAGCAGGACCGGGACAGGGGCAGATACGCAGTATTTT
TRBV2	14	TRBJ1-2	.	.	CASSTNQGPHGYTF	TGTGCCAGCAGTACCAACCAGGGTCCTCATGGCTACACCTTC
TRBV5-8	12	TRBJ2-7	.	.	CASSSNRYEQYF	TGTGCCAGCAGCAGCAACAGGTACGAGCAGTACTTC